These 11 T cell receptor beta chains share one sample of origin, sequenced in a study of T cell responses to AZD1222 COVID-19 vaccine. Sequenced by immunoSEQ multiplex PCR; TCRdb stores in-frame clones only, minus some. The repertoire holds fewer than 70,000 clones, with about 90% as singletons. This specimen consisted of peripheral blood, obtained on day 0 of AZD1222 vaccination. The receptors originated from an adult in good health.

DNA of the CDR3: TGTGCCAGCAGCGCCGGGACAGGGCTTGGCTACACCTTC. Protein: CASSAGTGLGYTF. The rearrangement joins TRBV7-8 to TRBJ1-2; 9 bases match TRBD1. V lost 5 bases and J lost 7; bases outside the gene matches: 5. The CDR3 sequence is 13 residues long. In germline, CDR1 is SGHVS, CDR2 FQNEAQ.

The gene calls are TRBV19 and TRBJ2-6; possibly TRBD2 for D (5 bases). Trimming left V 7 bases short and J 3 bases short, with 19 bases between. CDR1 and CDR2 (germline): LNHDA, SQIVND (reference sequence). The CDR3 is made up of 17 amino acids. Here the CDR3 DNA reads TGTGCCAGTACCGATAACCCGGGGTTCGGTGGGGCCAACGTCCTGACTTTC. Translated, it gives CASTDNPGFGGANVLTF. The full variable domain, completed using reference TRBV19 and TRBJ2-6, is DGGITQSPKYLFRKEGQNVTLSCEQNLNHDAMYWYRQDPGQGLRLIYYSQIVNDFQKGDIAEGYSVSREKKESFPLTVTSAQKNPTAFYLCASTDNPGFGGANVLTFGAGSRLTVL.

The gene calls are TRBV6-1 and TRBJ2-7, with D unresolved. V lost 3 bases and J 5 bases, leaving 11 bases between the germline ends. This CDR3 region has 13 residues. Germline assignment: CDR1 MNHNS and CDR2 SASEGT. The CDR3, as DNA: TGTGCCAGCAGTGAGCGATCGGGCGACGAGCAGTACTTC. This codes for CASSERSGDEQYF.

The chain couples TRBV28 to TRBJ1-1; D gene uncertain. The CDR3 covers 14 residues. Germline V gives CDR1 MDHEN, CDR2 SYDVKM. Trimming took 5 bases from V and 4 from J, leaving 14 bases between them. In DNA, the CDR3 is TGTGCCAGCAGTCCTGGCGGACCGATCACTGAAGCTTTCTTT. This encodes CASSPGGPITEAFF.

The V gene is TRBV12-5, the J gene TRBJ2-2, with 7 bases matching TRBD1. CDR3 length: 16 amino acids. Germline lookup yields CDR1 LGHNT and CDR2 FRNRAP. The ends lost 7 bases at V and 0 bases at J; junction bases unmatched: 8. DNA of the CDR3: TGTGCTAGTGCCCCGGGACAGCCGACGAACACCGGGGAGCTGTTTTTT. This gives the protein CASAPGQPTNTGELFF.

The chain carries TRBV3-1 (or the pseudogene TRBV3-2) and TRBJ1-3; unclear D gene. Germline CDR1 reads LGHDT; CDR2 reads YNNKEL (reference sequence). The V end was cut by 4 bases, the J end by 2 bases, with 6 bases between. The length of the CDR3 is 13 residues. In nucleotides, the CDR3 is TGTGCCAGCAGCCGGCAACCTGGAAACACCATATATTTT. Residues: CASSRQPGNTIYF.

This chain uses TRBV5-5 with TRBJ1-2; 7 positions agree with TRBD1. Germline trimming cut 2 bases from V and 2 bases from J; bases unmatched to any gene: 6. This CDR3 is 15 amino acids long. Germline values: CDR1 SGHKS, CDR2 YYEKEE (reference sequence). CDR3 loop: CASSLRTGANYGYTF. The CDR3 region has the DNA TGTGCCAGCAGCTTAAGGACAGGAGCCAACTATGGCTACACCTTC.

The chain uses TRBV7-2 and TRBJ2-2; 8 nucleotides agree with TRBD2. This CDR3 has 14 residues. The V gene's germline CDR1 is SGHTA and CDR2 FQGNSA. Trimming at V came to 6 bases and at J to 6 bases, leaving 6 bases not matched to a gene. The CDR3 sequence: CASSPGGRPGELFF. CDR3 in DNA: TGTGCCAGCAGTCCGGGGGGGAGGCCCGGGGAGCTGTTTTTT.

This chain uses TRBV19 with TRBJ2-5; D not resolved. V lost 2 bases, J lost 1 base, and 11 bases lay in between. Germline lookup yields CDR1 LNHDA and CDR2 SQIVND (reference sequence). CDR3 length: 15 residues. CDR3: CASSIQGRRQETQYF. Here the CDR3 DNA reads TGTGCCAGTAGTATACAAGGGCGGCGCCAAGAGACCCAGTACTTC.

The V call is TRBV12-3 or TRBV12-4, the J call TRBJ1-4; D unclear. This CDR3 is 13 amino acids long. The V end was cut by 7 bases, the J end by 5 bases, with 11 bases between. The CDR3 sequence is CASKSGLNEKLFF. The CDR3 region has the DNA TGTGCCAGCAAGTCCGGCCTGAATGAAAAACTGTTTTTT.

The CDR3 region has the DNA TGTGCCAGCGGAGAAGACTCACTCACAGATACGCAGTATTTT. It yields the protein CASGEDSLTDTQYF. The V call is TRBV7-9, the J call TRBJ2-3; D gene uncertain. Looked up from germline, CDR1 is SEHNR and CDR2 is FQNEAQ (reference sequence). The CDR3 covers 14 residues. V shed 8 bases and J shed 2 bases, with 14 bases lying between them. The variable domain in full, completed from reference TRBV7-9 and TRBJ2-3, reads DTGVSQNPRHKITKRGQNVTFRCDPISEHNRLYWYRQTLGQGPEFLTYFQNEAQLEKSRLLSDRFSAERPKGSFSTLEIQRTEQGDSAMYLCASGEDSLTDTQYFGPGTRLTVL.